This T cell receptor beta chain was retrieved from a study of cytomegalovirus exposure and HLA in healthy donors. The CDR3 loop spans 16 amino acids. Looked up from germline, CDR1 is SGHAT and CDR2 is FQNNGV. Trimming removed 2 bases at V and 0 bases at J, with 8 bases between. It was with 60 Vbeta and 13 Jbeta primers that the PCR ran. Some clones are missing from TCRdb's copy, which holds only in-frame ones; the method was immunoSEQ multiplex PCR. The sample holds 100,000 to 150,000 clones. Participants comprised healthy donors of bone marrow. The genes are TRBV11-2 and TRBJ1-6; D remains unclear. Sequencing input: PBMCs. The receptor was isolated from a man aged 35 to 55 in good health and CMV-seronegative. The chain's CDR3 is CASSLNPGSYNSPLHF. DNA for the CDR3: TGTGCCAGCAGCTTAAACCCGGGCTCCTATAATTCACCCCTCCACTTT.